This T cell receptor (beta chain) was recorded in a study of metastatic and nonmetastatic thyroid tumors. Study information: Malignant thyroid and benign thyroid patients provided blood and tumor or nodule tissue whose repertoires were compared.

MiXCR re-clonotyped the PCR reads for TCRdb. The top ten clones hold around 5% of a sample with about 27,000 clones, about an eighth of them seen once. This clone showed up many times. The CDR3 has 14 residues. The V end lost 4 bases, the J end lost 4 bases, and 11 bases lay between the germline ends. CDR1 is SNHLY and CDR2 is FYNNEI in the germline V gene. No patient had received any treatment before thyroid surgery. Sequencing was done on a sample of blood. This clonotype was sampled from a female donor with papillary thyroid cancer or a benign thyroid nodule (not recorded which). Some clones in this sample may be carry-over from other donors' samples. The gene calls are TRBV2 and TRBJ1-5; tentatively, D is TRBD1 (6 bases). The CDR3: CASSGGRGNQPQHF. In DNA, the CDR3 is TGTGCCAGCAGTGGAGGCAGGGGTAATCAGCCCCAGCATTTT.